A single sample gave rise to the 21 T cell receptor beta chains below, sequenced in a study of regulatory T cells in long-lasting Graves disease. Time point specified: newly diagnosed GD, antithyroid drugs for less than 3 months. Preparation of the TCR library used RNA extracted from PBMCs. TCR beta libraries were built with iRepertoire HTBI primers and Arm-PCR of CDR3 regions. TCRdb redid the calling of the multiplex PCR reads with MiXCR, one entry per CDR3 protein. The data hold hundreds of thousands of distinct CDR3 sequences, with roughly 15% observed a single time. Another study also made use of these data, one on T cells in Graves' hyperthyroidism and ophthalmopathy.

The specimen was peripheral blood mononuclear cells (PBMCs), collected at new diagnosis, from a patient treated with antithyroid drugs. The receptors derive from a woman aged 25 to 39 with Graves disease.

This clonotype was counted between two and nine times. The rearrangement uses TRBV2 and TRBJ1-2; D call uncertain. Germline CDR1 reads SNHLY; CDR2 reads FYNNEI. V was cut by 5 bases and J by 5 bases, with 15 bases left in between. The CDR3 sequence is 14 residues long. The CDR3: CASSSTGLRYGYTF. In nucleotides, the CDR3 is TGTGCCAGCAGTAGTACGGGCCTTAGATATGGCTACACCTTC.

This clonotype was seen ten or more times. This chain's CDR3 is CASSQFHSGDSYNEQFF. Here the CDR3 DNA reads TGTGCCAGCAGCCAGTTCCATAGCGGGGACTCCTACAATGAGCAGTTCTTC. This chain links TRBV3-1 with TRBJ2-1; 8 bases align to TRBD2. The CDR3 loop spans 17 amino acids. Germline V gives CDR1 LGHDT, CDR2 YNNKEL (reference sequence). After removal of 3 bases from V and 0 bases from J, the junction contained 7 bases not matched to a gene.

The count of this clonotype is one. A read error may produce the germline difference seen at one junction end. The chain links TRBV4-1 to TRBJ1-1, with D unclear. Germline CDR1 MGHRA, CDR2 YSYEKL. CDR3 size: 14 residues. The CDR3 sequence is CASSKDRMSTEAFF. CDR3 DNA: TGCGCCAGCAGCAAAGACCGCATGAGCACTGAAGCTTTCTTT.

In regard to this clonotype: A read error may explain this, as a much larger clone is one base away. The V call is TRBV28, the J call TRBJ1-6, with TRBD1 as a possible D gene (5 bases). The CDR3 consists of 13 residues. Germline V lookup: CDR1 MDHEN, CDR2 SYDVKM. The CDR3 here is CASNKGTEPRVLF. The CDR3 DNA sequence: TGTGCCAGCAACAAGGGTACGGAGCCCAGGGTTCTCTTT.

This clonotype was seen repeatedly, ten times or more. The CDR3 nucleotides are TGTGCCAGCAGTTACTCGTTGAATTCACCGGAGGATGGCACTGAAGCTTTCTTT. The encoded protein is CASSYSLNSPEDGTEAFF. The J gene is TRBJ1-1, the V gene TRBV6-6; D remains unclear. Germline V gene data show CDR1 as MNHNY and CDR2 as SVGAGI (reference sequence). Deletions cut 0 bases from V and 4 bases from J, with 21 bases between. The CDR3 covers 18 residues.

Many counts were recorded for this clonotype. V and J are TRBV18 and TRBJ2-1; D call uncertain. Germline CDR1 KGHSH, CDR2 LQKENI. This CDR3 region has 12 residues. V lost 2 bases and J lost 8, with 7 bases in between. The CDR3 is CASSPVGDEQFF. For the CDR3, the DNA is TGTGCCAGCTCACCAGTAGGAGATGAGCAGTTCTTC. The full variable domain, in which reference TRBV18 and TRBJ2-1 provide the parts outside the CDR3, is NAGVMQNPRHLVRRRGQEARLRCSPMKGHSHVYWYRQLPEEGLKFMVYLQKENIIDESGMPKERFSAEFPKEGPSILRIQQVVRGDSAAYFCASSPVGDEQFFGPGTRLTVL.

The chain is built from TRBV7-8 and TRBJ2-7, with D tentatively TRBD1 (6 bases). Trimming left V 4 bases short and J 0 bases short, with 16 bases between. Germline loops: CDR1 SGHVS, CDR2 FQNEAQ. The CDR3 covers 16 residues. The CDR3 DNA sequence: TGTGCCAGCAGCTGGAACAGGGCCTCTAGCTCCTACGAGCAGTACTTC. Its translation is CASSWNRASSSYEQYF.

This clonotype has at least ten counts. The genes are TRBV10-3 and TRBJ1-2, with 9 nucleotides matching TRBD1. V lost 2 bases to trimming and J lost 8 bases; unmatched junction nucleotides: 12. Germline V gene lookup returns CDR1 ENHRY and CDR2 SYGVKD. The CDR3 runs to 16 residues. CDR3 coding DNA: TGTGCCATCAGTGAGCCACAGGGGGCGCACGTAGGGGGCTACACCTTC. Its translation is CAISEPQGAHVGGYTF.

This clonotype has ten or more counts. This chain joins TRBV6-5 and TRBJ2-7; no definite D call. The CDR3 extends over 13 amino acids. V gave up 2 bases and J gave up 1 base, with 6 bases separating them. The germline CDR1 and CDR2 sequences are MNHEY and SVGAGI. As DNA, the CDR3 is TGTGCCAGCAGTTACCTCCCGTCCTACGAGCAGTACTTC. It yields the protein CASSYLPSYEQYF.

This clonotype has only a few counts. The CDR3 coding sequence is TGTGCCAGCAGCTCCCGATTGGGCCACGAGCAGTACTTC. Protein product: CASSSRLGHEQYF. J is TRBJ2-7 and V is TRBV12-3 or TRBV12-4; no clear D. The CDR3 totals 13 residues. The V gene lost 6 bases and the J gene lost 5 bases, with 14 bases spanning the gap.

This clonotype was observed once. Just one base apart from a much larger clone, this may be a read error. The chain is built from TRBV28 and TRBJ2-2, with D perhaps TRBD2 (5 bases). The CDR3 runs to 15 residues. Per the germline V gene, CDR1 is MDHEN and CDR2 is SYDVKM. DNA for the CDR3: TGTGCCAGCAGTTTAATGGTCCCGGGCACCGGGGAGCCGTTTTTT. Amino acid sequence: CASSLMVPGTGEPFF.

In this sample, this clonotype turned up many times. V gene TRBV2 combines with J gene TRBJ2-1, with 7 positions matching TRBD1. The J call is uncertain, as TRBJ2-5 better fits the DNA end. CDR1 is SNHLY, CDR2 FYNNEI, per germline. The CDR3 contains 16 residues. This chain's CDR3 is CASSEEMAGGRETQYF. Written as DNA, the CDR3 is TGTGCCAGCAGTGAAGAAATGGCAGGGGGAAGAGAGACCCAGTACTTC.

The chain has TRBV5-1 and TRBJ2-3; 7 bases map to TRBD2. After removal of 2 bases from V and 3 bases from J, the junction contained 6 bases not matched to a gene. The germline V gene encodes CDR1 SGHRS and CDR2 YFSETQ. The CDR3 length is 15 residues. CDR3 nucleotide sequence: TGCGCCAGCAGCTTCGAGGAGCGGGATACAGATACGCAGTATTTT. Translation gives CASSFEERDTDTQYF.

This clonotype was seen repeatedly, ten times or more. The genes are TRBV29-1 and TRBJ1-1; D unclear. Per the germline V gene, CDR1 is SQVTM and CDR2 is ANQGSEA. The CDR3 has 11 amino acids. The V end lost 6 bases, the J end lost 1 base, and 6 bases lay between the germline ends. The CDR3 loop is CSVQPNTEAFF. The CDR3 coding sequence is TGCAGCGTACAGCCGAACACTGAAGCTTTCTTT.

This clonotype has at least ten counts. This rearrangement joins TRBV6-1 to TRBJ2-7; 7 nucleotides agree with TRBD1. Per germline, CDR1 MNHNS and CDR2 SASEGT. V dropped 8 bases and J dropped 7; count of bases not matched to a gene: 11. This CDR3 region has 13 residues. CDR3 residues: CASRDSYLEEQYF. The CDR3 DNA sequence: TGTGCCAGCCGGGACAGTTACCTTGAGGAGCAGTACTTC.

The table lists this clonotype with many counts. The chain combines TRBV7-9 with TRBJ1-2, with D hard to call. This CDR3 spans 12 amino acids. Germline CDR1 is SEHNR and CDR2 is FQNEAQ (reference sequence). Between the trimmed V and J ends, which lost 2 bases and 6 bases, there was a span of 7 bases. Here the CDR3 reads CASSLFIDGYTF. CDR3 DNA: TGTGCCAGCAGCTTATTTATTGATGGCTACACCTTC.

This clonotype was found many times. The chain combines TRBV27 with TRBJ1-1; maybe TRBD1 (6 bases). Germline-derived CDR1 and CDR2 are MNHEY and SMNVEV (reference sequence). V shed 6 bases and J shed 5 bases, with 13 bases lying between them. The CDR3 consists of 13 residues. The CDR3 loop reads CASRIQGFTEAFF. The CDR3 region has the DNA TGTGCCAGCAGGATACAGGGATTTACTGAAGCTTTCTTT.

This clonotype was seen ten or more times. The chain carries TRBV12-3 or TRBV12-4 and TRBJ2-7; 7 nucleotides match TRBD1. Unmatched junction bases numbered 7, after V lost 5 bases and J lost 0 bases. The CDR3 has 15 residues. The CDR3 region is CASSPGQEFSYEQYF. Written as DNA, the CDR3 is TGTGCCAGCAGTCCCGGACAGGAATTCTCCTACGAGCAGTACTTC.

This clonotype was observed at least ten times. The V call is TRBV6-5, the J call TRBJ2-1; D might be TRBD1 or TRBD2, each matching 6 bases. Germline V gene data show CDR1 as MNHEY and CDR2 as SVGAGI. The CDR3 extends over 17 amino acids. The ends were cut back, 0 bases at V and 0 bases at J, with 12 bases in the middle. The CDR3 sequence is CASSYSVGGFSYNEQFF. The CDR3 DNA reads TGTGCCAGCAGTTACTCGGTCGGGGGCTTCTCCTACAATGAGCAGTTCTTC.

This clonotype was counted ten times or more. J is TRBJ2-3 and V is TRBV29-1; TRBD2 aligns across 8 bases. This CDR3 is 16 amino acids long. The J segment lost 6 bases and the V segment lost 1 base, leaving 12 bases of the junction unmatched. Germline V lookup: CDR1 SQVTM, CDR2 ANQGSEA. The CDR3 sequence: CSVEVGREGLSDTQYF. Here the CDR3 DNA reads TGCAGCGTTGAAGTGGGTCGGGAGGGCCTTTCGGATACGCAGTATTTT.

With respect to this clonotype: A read error may explain this, as a much larger clone is one base away. The V call is TRBV6-2 or TRBV6-3, the J call TRBJ2-5; TRBD1 aligns across 9 bases. Germline loops: CDR1 MNHEY, CDR2 SVGEGT. The ends lost 2 bases at V and 5 bases at J; junction bases unmatched: 6. This CDR3 has 15 amino acids. The CDR3 is CASSYTAGTGETQYF. The CDR3, as DNA: TGTGCCAGCAGTTACACCGCCGGGACAGGGGAGACCCAGTACTTC.